Each of the 10 T cell receptor beta chains below was sequenced from the same sample in a study of cytomegalovirus exposure and HLA in healthy donors. PCR used 60 Vbeta primers and 13 Jbeta primers. Assay: immunoSEQ multiplex PCR; the TCRdb copy retains only in-frame clones and omits some. The sample has tens of thousands of clones, approximately 80% seen once. Material for sequencing was PBMCs. Receptor source: a young man in good health and CMV-seronegative.

The sample holds a few counts of this clone. CDR3 residues: CASSIRKGPHTGELFF. The CDR3 nucleotides read TGTGCCAGTAGTATACGAAAGGGGCCACACACCGGGGAGCTGTTTTTT. This sequence joins TRBV19 and TRBJ2-2; D is perhaps TRBD1 (5 bases). Germline V gene data show CDR1 as LNHDA and CDR2 as SQIVND (reference sequence). The V end was cut by 2 bases, the J end by 3 bases, with 13 bases between. The CDR3 extends over 16 amino acids.

The rearrangement uses TRBV5-5 and TRBJ2-3, with unresolved D. This CDR3 is 13 amino acids long. V gave up 4 bases and J gave up 2 bases, with 8 bases separating them. In germline, CDR1 is SGHKS, CDR2 YYEKEE (reference sequence). CDR3 sequence reads: CASSPEATDTQYF. The CDR3 nucleotides are TGTGCCAGCAGCCCAGAGGCCACAGATACGCAGTATTTT.

This clone has a single count. The chain uses TRBV18 and TRBJ1-1; a possible D gene is TRBD1 (6 bases). Trimming took off 2 bases at V and 6 bases at J, with 10 bases between the two ends. Germline assignment: CDR1 KGHSH and CDR2 LQKENI. The CDR3 consists of 13 residues. CDR3 DNA sequence: TGTGCCAGCTCACCAGTACAGGGCCCTGAAGCTTTCTTT. Translation: CASSPVQGPEAFF. Looking up the rest from reference TRBV18 and TRBJ1-1 gives the full variable domain: NAGVMQNPRHLVRRRGQEARLRCSPMKGHSHVYWYRQLPEEGLKFMVYLQKENIIDESGMPKERFSAEFPKEGPSILRIQQVVRGDSAAYFCASSPVQGPEAFFGQGTRLTVV.

The chain uses TRBV6-5 and TRBJ2-5, with D perhaps TRBD1 (6 bases). The CDR3 is made up of 14 amino acids. Trimming pared 0 bases from V and 5 bases from J, leaving 10 bases between. Germline lookup yields CDR1 MNHEY and CDR2 SVGAGI. The CDR3 region has the DNA TGTGCCAGCAGTTACTCTGGGGGCTGGGAGACCCAGTACTTC. Protein: CASSYSGGWETQYF.

This chain's CDR3 is CASSPLSAATNEKLFF. CDR3 nucleotide sequence: TGTGCCAGCAGTCCCTTGTCGGCGGCAACTAATGAAAAACTGTTTTTT. The rearrangement uses TRBV2 and TRBJ1-4, with unresolved D. Trimming took 5 bases from V and 0 from J, leaving 13 bases between them. Germline CDR1 SNHLY, CDR2 FYNNEI. This CDR3 comprises 16 residues.

For this clone: One end of the junction varies from germline; a read error may be responsible. Other DNA sequences from this sample encode an identical CDR3 as well. The rearrangement links TRBV7-6 to TRBJ1-1; tentative D call: TRBD1 (5 bases). The CDR3 runs 13 residues. Germline V gene data show CDR1 as SGHVS and CDR2 as FNYEAQ. CDR3 sequence reads: CASSRGGNTEAFF. CDR3 DNA sequence: TGCGCCAGCAGTAGGGGCGGAAACACTGAAGCTTTCTTT.

The chain joins TRBV7-3 to TRBJ2-3; the match to TRBD2 covers 9 bases. The CDR3 sequence is 17 residues long. Per the germline V gene, CDR1 is SGHTA and CDR2 is FQGTGA. Trimming at V came to 8 bases and at J to 5 bases, leaving 17 bases not matched to a gene. The CDR3 protein is CASPPKGGGGAKDTQYF. The CDR3 DNA reads as TGTGCCAGCCCCCCCAAGGGGGGCGGGGGGGCCAAAGATACGCAGTATTTT.

The rearrangement links TRBV5-6 to TRBJ2-2; 10 bases map to TRBD1. There are 15 residues in the CDR3. V shed 4 bases, J shed 4 bases, and the junction held 4 bases outside the gene matches. CDR1 SGHDT and CDR2 YYEEEE come from the germline V gene. CDR3 loop: CASSPRQGATGELFF. The CDR3 DNA reads TGTGCCAGCAGCCCGAGACAGGGGGCCACCGGGGAGCTGTTTTTT.

In this sample, this clone turned up once. CDR3 sequence reads: CASSLGRGPYEQYV. CDR3 nucleotide sequence: TGTGCCAGCAGTTTAGGCAGGGGTCCCTACGAGCAGTACGTC. V usage is TRBV28 and J usage is TRBJ2-7; tentative D call: TRBD1 (6 bases). The CDR3 loop spans 14 amino acids. V lost 2 bases and J 2 bases, leaving 10 bases between the germline ends. Germline V CDR1 and CDR2: MDHEN, SYDVKM.

The V call is TRBV19, the J call TRBJ2-7, with a weak D call TRBD2 (6 bases). This CDR3 has 12 residues. Germline V CDR1 and CDR2: LNHDA, SQIVND (reference sequence). Trimming left V 3 bases short and J 5 bases short, with 8 bases between. The CDR3 DNA is TGTGCCAGTAGTATCGGCGGGGACGAGCAGTACTTC. Its translation is CASSIGGDEQYF.